A selection of T cell receptor beta chains follows, all from one sample in a study of CD8+ T cells in alopecia areata. The protocol was immunoSEQ multiplex PCR, while the TCRdb copy is restricted to in-frame clones and leaves out a portion. This sample has around 190,000 clones, with 60% to 70% found just once. Sequenced material: CD4+ T cells sorted from blood, taken at week 4, from a patient treated with tofacitinib. The receptors stem from a human donor with alopecia areata. Each CDR3 is given with its conserved first and last residue.

v_call: TRBV27
j_call: TRBJ2-7
cdr3_length: 18
cdr3_aa: CASSSTGSTNLRYSEQYF

v_call: TRBV29-1
j_call: TRBJ2-5
cdr3_length: 12
cdr3_aa: CSVGVSQETQYF

v_call: TRBV7-8
j_call: TRBJ1-5
cdr3_length: 15
cdr3_aa: CASSPAARGHQPQHF

v_call: TRBV7-8
j_call: TRBJ2-3
cdr3_length: 13
cdr3_aa: CASSLAGFDTQYF

v_call: TRBV30
j_call: TRBJ2-3
cdr3_length: 13
cdr3_aa: CAWSVQKVGTQYF

v_call: TRBV5-6
j_call: TRBJ2-5
cdr3_length: 13
cdr3_aa: CASSLSIGETQYF

v_call: TRBV7-8
j_call: TRBJ1-1
cdr3_length: 12
cdr3_aa: CASGTGVTEAFF

v_call: TRBV29-1
j_call: TRBJ1-2
cdr3_length: 10
cdr3_aa: CSVDRYGYTF

v_call: TRBV25-1
j_call: TRBJ2-2
cdr3_length: 12
cdr3_aa: CASGRGTGELFF

v_call: TRBV30
j_call: TRBJ1-2
cdr3_length: 17
cdr3_aa: CAWSVGGAGNNHYGYTF

v_call: TRBV7-9
j_call: TRBJ1-3
cdr3_length: 17
cdr3_aa: CASSLDLGPRAGNTIYF

v_call: TRBV6-6
j_call: TRBJ2-5
cdr3_length: 14
cdr3_aa: CASTSAGRSETQYF

v_call: TRBV30
j_call: TRBJ1-1
cdr3_length: 11
cdr3_aa: CAWSLSTEAFF

v_call: TRBV23-1
j_call: TRBJ2-1
cdr3_length: 16
cdr3_aa: CASSQSPKLSANEQFF

v_call: TRBV5-1
j_call: TRBJ2-3
cdr3_length: 11
cdr3_aa: CASSLTDTQYF

v_call: TRBV30
j_call: TRBJ2-5
cdr3_length: 13
cdr3_aa: CAWSLGQKETQYF

v_call: TRBV15
j_call: TRBJ2-5
cdr3_length: 13
cdr3_aa: CATGVAGGETQYF

v_call: TRBV30
j_call: TRBJ1-2
cdr3_length: 14
cdr3_aa: CAWAAQGPHYGYTF

v_call: TRBV5-1
j_call: TRBJ2-7
cdr3_length: 16
cdr3_aa: CASGQAATSGVDEQYF

v_call: TRBV14
j_call: TRBJ2-1
cdr3_length: 18
cdr3_aa: CASSQEVTSAYSYNEQFF

v_call: TRBV29-1
j_call: TRBJ1-2
cdr3_length: 12
cdr3_aa: CSVPRVGYGYTF

v_call: TRBV19
j_call: TRBJ1-2
cdr3_length: 16
cdr3_aa: CASRTGSGISNYGYTF

v_call: TRBV29-1
j_call: TRBJ2-1
cdr3_length: 8
cdr3_aa: CSVGEQFF

v_call: TRBV6-1
j_call: TRBJ2-1
cdr3_length: 15
cdr3_aa: CASSEGWTGKNEQFF

v_call: TRBV5-1
j_call: TRBJ2-1
cdr3_length: 15
cdr3_aa: CASSLGDRIGNEQFF

v_call: TRBV29-1
j_call: TRBJ2-1
cdr3_length: 16
cdr3_aa: CSGSRTSRTYRNEQFF